Listed below are T cell receptor beta chains from one sample, sequenced in a study of T cells in Graves' hyperthyroidism and ophthalmopathy. From the multiplex PCR reads, TCRdb called clonotypes with MiXCR, one entry per CDR3 protein. The data show approximately 330,000 distinct CDR3 sequences, about 13% seen once. Material: blood. The receptors come from a woman between 35 and 50 years old with Graves' ophthalmopathy. Each CDR3 is given with its conserved first and last residue. A D gene is named only where the DNA matches it firmly. Part of the rows lack a size; the others show once, few, many or a class for expanded clones.

d_gene,abundance,j_gene,v_gene,CDR3nt,CDR3aa
-,-,TRBJ2-7,TRBV4-1,TGCGCCAGCAGCCAAGACGCAACCATCTCCTACGAGCAGTACTTC,CASSQDATISYEQYF
-,few,TRBJ2-7,TRBV5-5,TGTGCCAGCAGTACCGGACAACTCTACGAGCAGTACTTC,CASSTGQLYEQYF
-,many,TRBJ1-5,TRBV12-3/TRBV12-4,TGTGCCAGCAGTCCTCGACAGTCTAGCAATCAGCCCCAGCATTTT,CASSPRQSSNQPQHF
-,many,TRBJ1-1,TRBV6-1,TGTGCCAGCAAACCCGACACTCTTTTGAACACTGAAGCTTTCTTT,CASKPDTLLNTEAFF
-,-,TRBJ2-1,TRBV15,TGTGCCACCAGCAGAGCACCCCCCGACAATGAGCAGTTCTTC,CATSRAPPDNEQFF
-,few,TRBJ1-2,TRBV4-2,TGTGCCAGCAGCCAAGATGTTACGGGACGCTATGGCTACACCTTC,CASSQDVTGRYGYTF
-,few,TRBJ1-1,TRBV29-1,TGCAGCGTTGATAGGGCCTCGAACACTGAAGCTTTCTTT,CSVDRASNTEAFF
-,few,TRBJ2-3,TRBV11-2,TGTGCCAGCAGTGGGGTCAAGCGAAAAGGAAGTACGCAGTATTTT,CASSGVKRKGSTQYF
-,many,TRBJ2-3,TRBV3-1,TGTGCCAGCAGATCGGCCGAAGGGTTCCGCACAGATACGCAGTATTTT,CASRSAEGFRTDTQYF
TRBD1,many,TRBJ1-2,TRBV20-1,TGCAGTGCTAGTCGACGACAGGGGGCAGGGGAAGGTAGCTACACCTTC,CSASRRQGAGEGSYTF
TRBD2,-,TRBJ2-7,TRBV20-1,TGCAGTGCTAGATCGAGCGGGAGGCCATACGAGCAGTACTTC,CSARSSGRPYEQYF
TRBD2,many,TRBJ2-5,TRBV30,TGTGCCTGGAGTGTACGAGGGGCGGGAGCGGGCCAGTACTTC,CAWSVRGAGAGQYF
-,many,TRBJ2-7,TRBV7-2,TGTGCCAGCAGCCATAGGACGGAGCGTCCCTACGAGCAGTACTTC,CASSHRTERPYEQYF
-,many,TRBJ2-1,TRBV3-1,TGTGCCAGCAGCCAAGTTGGGGACTCCTACAATGAGCAGTTCTTC,CASSQVGDSYNEQFF
-,many,TRBJ2-7,TRBV27,TGTGCCAGCAGTCAAGGGACCTCCCCAAACGAGCAGTACTTC,CASSQGTSPNEQYF
TRBD1,few,TRBJ2-1,TRBV27,TGTGCCAGCAGCCCCCAGGGGGCGGGCTCCTACAATGAGCAGTTCTTC,CASSPQGAGSYNEQFF
TRBD1,few,TRBJ2-7,TRBV5-1,TGCGCCAGCAGCCCAGGGACAGCCTTGGAGCAGTACTTC,CASSPGTALEQYF
-,many,TRBJ1-2,TRBV7-9,TGTGCCAGCAGCTTCGTAGGGGGTGGCTACACCTTC,CASSFVGGGYTF
-,many,TRBJ1-1,TRBV10-3,TGTGCCATCAGTTTGACAGGGAACACTGAAGCTTTCTTT,CAISLTGNTEAFF
-,few,TRBJ1-1,TRBV7-2,TGTGCCAGCAGCTTAGGTCCAGGCGGGAACACTGAAGCTTTCTTT,CASSLGPGGNTEAFF
TRBD1,many,TRBJ2-3,TRBV7-2,TGTGCCAGCAGCTTCCCGGACAGGGGACAAGTCACAGATACGCAGTATTTT,CASSFPDRGQVTDTQYF
-,many,TRBJ2-5,TRBV7-2,TGTGCCAGCAGCTTAGGGGGATCCGGGGAGACCCAGTACTTC,CASSLGGSGETQYF
-,few,TRBJ1-3,TRBV5-4,TGTGCCAGCAGCTTGCAGGGGCTGGGTGGAAACACCATATATTTT,CASSLQGLGGNTIYF
-,many,TRBJ1-2,TRBV3-1,TGTGCCAGCAGCCAGCCGCCTTCATATGGCTACACCTTC,CASSQPPSYGYTF
-,-,TRBJ2-7,TRBV15,TGTGCCACCAGCAGAGACAGGATGGACTCCTACGAGCAGTACTTC,CATSRDRMDSYEQYF
-,many,TRBJ1-5,TRBV6-1,TGTGCCAGCAGTGGGAGGAGGTTAGGCAATCAGCCCCAGCATTTT,CASSGRRLGNQPQHF
TRBD2,many,TRBJ2-2,TRBV20-1,TGCAGTGCTGAAGACTTTAGCGGGAGAGCCACCGGGGAGCTGTTTTTT,CSAEDFSGRATGELFF
TRBD2,few,TRBJ2-2,TRBV29-1,TGCAGCGTCGCCGGGACTAGGAACACCGGGGAGCTGTTTTTT,CSVAGTRNTGELFF
TRBD2,many,TRBJ2-1,TRBV28,TGTGCCAGCTGTAGCGGGAGCTCCTACAATGAGCAGTTCTTC,CASCSGSSYNEQFF
-,few,TRBJ2-1,TRBV14,TGTGCCAGCAGCCGCCGGGGGCGGGACTCCTACAATGAGCAGTTCTTC,CASSRRGRDSYNEQFF
-,many,TRBJ1-4,TRBV2,TGTGCCAGCAGTCAGGGCCAAGGGTCAAAACTGTTTTTT,CASSQGQGSKLFF
-,many,TRBJ1-2,TRBV28,TGTGCCAGCCAGAACCCCGACCGGGGAGGCTATGGCTACACCTTC,CASQNPDRGGYGYTF
TRBD1,-,TRBJ1-1,TRBV30,TGTGCCTGGGCCCCCGACAGGGGAAGTGAAGCTTTCTTT,CAWAPDRGSEAFF
TRBD1,many,TRBJ1-2,TRBV6-1,TGTGCCAGCAGCGACAGGGGCCTCTATGGCTACACCTTC,CASSDRGLYGYTF
-,-,TRBJ2-2,TRBV20-1,TGCAGTGCTAGGGATATCGGGGAGCTGTTTTTT,CSARDIGELFF
-,many,TRBJ1-1,TRBV9,TGTGCCAGCAGCGTTTCAGGGTGGAACACTGAAGCTTTCTTT,CASSVSGWNTEAFF
-,many,TRBJ1-2,TRBV27,TGTGCCAGCAGTTACGGAGCTGATTTAAGGGAGTACACCTTC,CASSYGADLREYTF
TRBD1,many,TRBJ2-5,TRBV7-2,TGTGCCAGCAGGGACAGGGGGGGGGAGACCCAGTACTTC,CASRDRGGETQYF
-,many,TRBJ2-3,TRBV24-1,TGTGCCACCAGTGATCCCGACAGGTTCACAGATACGCAGTATTTT,CATSDPDRFTDTQYF
-,-,TRBJ1-5,TRBV7-9,TGTGCCAGCAGCTTAGCAGGTAGCTCCATCGGGCCCCAGCATTTT,CASSLAGSSIGPQHF
-,many,TRBJ1-2,TRBV19,TGTGCCAGTAGTATACGAGGTCAGGGGAATGGCTACACCTTC,CASSIRGQGNGYTF
-,few,TRBJ2-3,TRBV5-1,TGCGCCAGCAGCTTGATGTCAGATACGCAGTATTTT,CASSLMSDTQYF
-,-,TRBJ1-2,TRBV29-1,TGCAGCGTTGAACTAGCTAGAGGGGGCTATGGCTACACCTTC,CSVELARGGYGYTF
TRBD1,-,TRBJ1-6,TRBV29-1,TGCAGCGTCCGACAGGGTGATTCACCCCTCCACTTT,CSVRQGDSPLHF
-,few,TRBJ1-4,TRBV7-6,TGTGCCAGCAGCTCCGGGCTTAATGAAAAACTGTTTTTT,CASSSGLNEKLFF
-,-,TRBJ2-5,TRBV7-9,TGTGCCAGCAGCCCCCGGGGCGATGGGACCCAGTACTTC,CASSPRGDGTQYF
-,-,TRBJ1-2,TRBV6-1,TGTGCCAGCATTATAAGGGCTGGGCAGGGCTATGACGGCTACACCTTC,CASIIRAGQGYDGYTF
TRBD2,-,TRBJ2-7,TRBV19,TGTGCCAGTAGTACAATAGCGGGGCCTTACGAGCAGTACTTC,CASSTIAGPYEQYF
TRBD1,-,TRBJ1-5,TRBV28,TGTGCCAGCAGTTTTACAGGGGTGTTCAATCAGCCCCAGCATTTT,CASSFTGVFNQPQHF
-,many,TRBJ1-4,TRBV6-2/TRBV6-3,TGTGCCAGCAAACCTACAGGAGTTTGGGAAAAACTGTTTTTT,CASKPTGVWEKLFF
TRBD2,many,TRBJ2-1,TRBV6-2/TRBV6-3,TGTGCCACTTTCGGGGGTCTAGCGGGGAACGATGAGCAGTTCTTC,CATFGGLAGNDEQFF
-,few,TRBJ2-2,TRBV2,TGTGCCAGCAGACAGGGAAGCCTCCCTCACACCGGGGAGCTGTTTTTT,CASRQGSLPHTGELFF
-,-,TRBJ1-1,TRBV9,TGTGCCAGCAGCGTGGGGGCCCGATTATCTGACACTGAAGCTTTCTTT,CASSVGARLSDTEAFF
-,many,TRBJ2-5,TRBV7-7,TGTGCTAGCAGCCGATGGCCAACTGGGGATCAAGAGACCCAGTACTTC,CASSRWPTGDQETQYF
-,-,TRBJ2-1,TRBV20-1,TGCAGTGTTAATAGGGGGAGGGCCTACGATGAGCAGTTCTTC,CSVNRGRAYDEQFF
TRBD2,few,TRBJ2-7,TRBV18,TGTGCCAGCTCCCCTACCCTAGCGGGAGATTCAAACGAGCAGTACTTC,CASSPTLAGDSNEQYF
-,many,TRBJ1-1,TRBV12-3/TRBV12-4,TGTGCCAGCAGTTTAAGGGGCGCGGGAACTGAAGCTTTCTTT,CASSLRGAGTEAFF
-,-,TRBJ2-7,TRBV5-1,TGCGCCAGCAGGGCGGGACGCCCTAGCCGTGAGCAGTACTTC,CASRAGRPSREQYF
TRBD2,many,TRBJ2-5,TRBV11-3,TGTGCCAGCAGCTTAGTACTAGCGGGGGGGATGGAGACCCAGTACTTC,CASSLVLAGGMETQYF
-,few,TRBJ2-3,TRBV9,TGTGCCAGCAGCGTAGGACGCACAGATACGCAGTATTTT,CASSVGRTDTQYF